These 6 T cell receptor beta chains originate from one sample sequenced in a study of cytotoxic CD8 clonotypes in ibrutinib-treated CLL. Sequenced by immunoSEQ multiplex PCR; TCRdb stores in-frame clones only, minus some. Of 50,000 or so clones detected, over 80% appear once; the ten largest clones hold roughly 22%. The sequencing used PBMCs, collected after 24 months of ibrutinib treatment. These receptor sequences come from a human donor with chronic lymphocytic leukemia.

This chain uses TRBV11-2 with TRBJ1-3; tentative D call: TRBD1 (5 bases). Trimming left V 7 bases short and J 4 bases short, with 17 bases between. Germline V gene sequence: CDR1 SGHAT, CDR2 FQNNGV. The CDR3 contains 15 residues. In DNA form, the CDR3 reads TGTGCCAGCATGGGGGGTACGGTCGCGGGAAACACCATATATTTT. This encodes CASMGGTVAGNTIYF.

This clone has only one observation. The chain has TRBV20-1 and TRBJ1-2; 8 bases match TRBD1. Germline-derived CDR1 and CDR2 are DFQATT and SNEGSKA (reference sequence). CDR3 length equals 11 residues. Germline trimming cut 5 bases from V and 8 bases from J; bases unmatched to any gene: 4. The CDR3 is CSAQGAEGYTF. DNA for the CDR3: TGCAGTGCTCAGGGGGCTGAGGGCTACACCTTC.

This clone showed up just once. V and J are TRBV5-1 and TRBJ1-1; possibly TRBD1 for D (5 bases). This CDR3 is built from 15 residues. V dropped 3 bases and J dropped 2 bases, with 14 bases sitting between them. Germline CDR1 reads SGHRS; CDR2 reads YFSETQ. DNA of the CDR3: TGCGCCAGCAGCTCGGGTGGGGCGGGTAACACTGAAGCTTTCTTT. Its protein product is CASSSGGAGNTEAFF.

The V gene is TRBV28, the J gene TRBJ2-2; no clear D. CDR3 length equals 11 residues. CDR1 and CDR2 from the germline V gene are MDHEN and SYDVKM. V was cut by 2 bases and J by 6 bases, with 1 base left in between. CDR3 region: CASSLPGELFF. CDR3 DNA: TGTGCCAGCAGTTTACCCGGGGAGCTGTTTTTT.

V and J are TRBV2 and TRBJ2-4; no clear D. This CDR3 has 10 residues. Per germline, CDR1 SNHLY and CDR2 FYNNEI. Trimming took 3 bases from V and 7 from J, leaving 1 base between them. CDR3 protein: CASSDNIQYF. In DNA, the CDR3 is TGTGCCAGCAGTGATAACATTCAGTACTTC. The entire variable domain, with the rest obtained from reference TRBV2 and TRBJ2-4, is as follows: EPEVTQTPSHQVTQMGQEVILRCVPISNHLYFYWYRQILGQKVEFLVSFYNNEISEKSEIFDDQFSVERPDGSNFTLKIRSTKLEDSAMYFCASSDNIQYFGAGTRLSVL.

The chain links TRBV7-7 to TRBJ2-3; D is perhaps TRBD2 (7 bases). CDR3 length: 15 amino acids. With 5 bases removed from V and 3 bases from J, the gap between germline ends came to 15 bases. In germline, CDR1 is SSHAT, CDR2 FNYEAQ (reference sequence). The CDR3 region has the DNA TGTGCCAGCAGCCCCAGGGGAGGGGGAACAGATACGCAGTATTTT. This codes for CASSPRGGGTDTQYF.